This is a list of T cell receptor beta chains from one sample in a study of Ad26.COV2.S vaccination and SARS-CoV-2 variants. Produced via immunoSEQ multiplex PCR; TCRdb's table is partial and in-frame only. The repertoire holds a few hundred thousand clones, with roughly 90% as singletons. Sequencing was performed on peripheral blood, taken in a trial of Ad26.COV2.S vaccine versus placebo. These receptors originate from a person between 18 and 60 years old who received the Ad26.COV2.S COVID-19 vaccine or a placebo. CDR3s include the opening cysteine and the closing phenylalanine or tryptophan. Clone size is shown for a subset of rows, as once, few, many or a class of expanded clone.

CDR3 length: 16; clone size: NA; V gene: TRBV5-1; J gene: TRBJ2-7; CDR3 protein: CASSSSGPGPPREQYF
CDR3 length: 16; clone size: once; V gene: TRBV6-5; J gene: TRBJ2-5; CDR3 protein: CASSSRSAGGLETQYF
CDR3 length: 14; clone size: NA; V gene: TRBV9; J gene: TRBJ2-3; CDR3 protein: CASSVEPRRDTQYF
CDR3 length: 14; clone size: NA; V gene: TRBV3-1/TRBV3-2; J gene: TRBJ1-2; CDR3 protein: CASSQQPGQGSLSF
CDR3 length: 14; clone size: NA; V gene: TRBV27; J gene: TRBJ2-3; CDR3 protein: CASSYSSGADTQYF
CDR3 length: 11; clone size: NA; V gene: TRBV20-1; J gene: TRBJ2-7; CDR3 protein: CSARSGYEQYF
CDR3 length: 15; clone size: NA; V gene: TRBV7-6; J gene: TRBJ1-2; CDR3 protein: CASSLTGTDNYGYTF
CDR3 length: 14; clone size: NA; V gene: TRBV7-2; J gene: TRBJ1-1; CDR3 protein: CASSLLIGGTEAFF
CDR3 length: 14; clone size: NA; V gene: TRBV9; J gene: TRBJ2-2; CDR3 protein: CASSVVANTGELFF
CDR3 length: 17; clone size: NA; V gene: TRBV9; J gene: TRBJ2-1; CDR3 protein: CASSAALLGSSYNEQFF
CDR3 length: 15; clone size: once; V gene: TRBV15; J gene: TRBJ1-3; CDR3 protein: CATSREGFSGNTIYF
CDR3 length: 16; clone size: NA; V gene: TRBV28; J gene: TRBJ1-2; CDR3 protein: CASRPINRIANYGYTF
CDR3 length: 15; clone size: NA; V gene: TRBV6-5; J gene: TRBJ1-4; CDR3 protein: CASSYSGTANEKLFF
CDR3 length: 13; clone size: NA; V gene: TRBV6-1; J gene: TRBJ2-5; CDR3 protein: CASSDLGRETQYF
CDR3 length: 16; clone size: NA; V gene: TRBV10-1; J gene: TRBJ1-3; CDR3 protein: CASSDPSDRAGNTIYF
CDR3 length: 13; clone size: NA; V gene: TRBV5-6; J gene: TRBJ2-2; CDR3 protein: CASSQGPTGELFF
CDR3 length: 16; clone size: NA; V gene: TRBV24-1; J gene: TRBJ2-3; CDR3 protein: CATSDFTGSGTDTQYF
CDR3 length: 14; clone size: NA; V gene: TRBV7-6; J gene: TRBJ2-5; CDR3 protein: CASSGREDEGTQYF
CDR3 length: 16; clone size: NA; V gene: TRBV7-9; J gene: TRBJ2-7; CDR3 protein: CASSSPLGPSGIEQYF
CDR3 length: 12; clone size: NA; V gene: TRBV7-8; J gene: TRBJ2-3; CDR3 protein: CASSPDRDTQYF
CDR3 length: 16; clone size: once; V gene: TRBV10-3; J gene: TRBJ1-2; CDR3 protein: CAISYDPGIANYGYTF
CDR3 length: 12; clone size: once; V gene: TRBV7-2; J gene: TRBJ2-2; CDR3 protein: CASSQKAGELFF
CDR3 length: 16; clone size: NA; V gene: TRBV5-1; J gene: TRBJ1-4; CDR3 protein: CASSRQGVSTNEKLFF
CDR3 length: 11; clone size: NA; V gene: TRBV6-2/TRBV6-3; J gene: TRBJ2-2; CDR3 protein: CASSYWQGMFF
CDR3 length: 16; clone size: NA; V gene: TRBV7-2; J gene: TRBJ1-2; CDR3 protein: CASSALPGQGMGWYTF
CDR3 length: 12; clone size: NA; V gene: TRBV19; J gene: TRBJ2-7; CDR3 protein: CATGQGFYEQYF
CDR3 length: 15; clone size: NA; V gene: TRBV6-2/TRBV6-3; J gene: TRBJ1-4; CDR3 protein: CASSYSSQANEKLFF
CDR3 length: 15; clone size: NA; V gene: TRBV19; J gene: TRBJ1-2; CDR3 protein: CASSIRDRADYGYTF
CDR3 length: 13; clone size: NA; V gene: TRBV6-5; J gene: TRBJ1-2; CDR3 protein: CASSYLGTYGYTF
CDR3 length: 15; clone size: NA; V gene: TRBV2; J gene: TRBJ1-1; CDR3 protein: CASNRGQGRITEAFF
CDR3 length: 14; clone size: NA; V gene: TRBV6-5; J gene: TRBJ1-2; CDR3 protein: CASSYSTGQGSYTF
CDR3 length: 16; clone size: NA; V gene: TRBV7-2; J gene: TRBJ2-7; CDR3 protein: CASTLQVSQVSYEQYF
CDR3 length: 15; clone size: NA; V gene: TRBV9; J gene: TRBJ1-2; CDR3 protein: CASSSRLTGGDGYTF
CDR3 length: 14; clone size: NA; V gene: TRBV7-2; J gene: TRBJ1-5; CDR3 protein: CASSFAGNTQPQHF
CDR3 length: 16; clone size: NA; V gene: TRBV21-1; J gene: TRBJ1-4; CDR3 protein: CASSKGVGSTNEKLFF
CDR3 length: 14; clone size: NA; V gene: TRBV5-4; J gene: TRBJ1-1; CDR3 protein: CASALGQGTTEAFF
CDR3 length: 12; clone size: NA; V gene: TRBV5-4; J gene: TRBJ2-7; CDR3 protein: CAWAGEPYEQYF
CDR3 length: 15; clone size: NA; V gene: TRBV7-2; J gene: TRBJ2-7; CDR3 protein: CASSLAGGSSYEQYF
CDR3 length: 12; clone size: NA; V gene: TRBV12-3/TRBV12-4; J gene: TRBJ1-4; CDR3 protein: CASSHGNEKLFF
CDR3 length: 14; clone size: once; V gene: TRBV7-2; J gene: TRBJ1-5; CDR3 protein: CASSKQGEDQPQHF
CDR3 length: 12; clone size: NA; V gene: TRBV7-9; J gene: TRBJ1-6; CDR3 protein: CASSSSDSPLHF
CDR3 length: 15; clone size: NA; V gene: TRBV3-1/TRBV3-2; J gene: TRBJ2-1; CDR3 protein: CASSQGLNTYNEQFF
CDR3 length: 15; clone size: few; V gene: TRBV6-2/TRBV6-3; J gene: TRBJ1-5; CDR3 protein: CASSYPDRGGQPQHF
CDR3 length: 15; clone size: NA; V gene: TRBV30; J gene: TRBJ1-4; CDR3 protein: CAWSPRRTAGEKLFF
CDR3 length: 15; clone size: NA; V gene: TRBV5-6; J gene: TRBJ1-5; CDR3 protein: CASSSRVSGNQPQHF
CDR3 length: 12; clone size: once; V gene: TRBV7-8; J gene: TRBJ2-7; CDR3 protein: CASTGGPDEQYF